A single sample gave rise to the 18 T cell receptor beta chains below, sequenced in a study of blood T cell repertoires in COVID-19. The data were produced by immunoSEQ multiplex PCR, yet TCRdb's version contains in-frame clones alone and is incomplete. The sample includes 130,000 or so clones, 84% seen only once; the top ten take around 3.9%. Sequencing was performed on PBMCs or T cells enriched from blood (not recorded which). These receptors were obtained from a woman aged 30 to 39 who had recovered from COVID-19.

There are a few counts of this clone. This chain uses TRBV30 with TRBJ1-6, with D possibly TRBD1 on 6 matching bases. Germline CDR1 is GTSNPN and CDR2 is SVGIG (reference sequence). V shed 6 bases and J shed 0 bases, with 9 bases lying between them. The CDR3 consists of 14 residues. The CDR3 reads CACRGGSYNSPLHF. CDR3 in DNA: TGTGCCTGTAGGGGGGGCTCCTATAATTCACCCCTCCACTTT. Based on the CDR3 plus reference TRBV30 and TRBJ1-6, the full variable domain is SQTIHQWPATLVQPVGSPLSLECTVEGTSNPNLYWYRQAAGRGLQLLFYSVGIGQISSEVPQNLSASRPQDRQFILSSKKLLLSDSGFYLCACRGGSYNSPLHFGNGTRLTVT.

The V and J genes are TRBV18 and TRBJ2-3; the match to TRBD2 covers 10 bases. With V trimmed by 0 bases and J by 0 bases, 6 bases remained unmatched. From germline, CDR1 is KGHSH and CDR2 LQKENI. CDR3 size: 18 residues. CDR3 DNA: TGTGCCAGCTCACCACCGGGACTAGCGAAGGGGAGCACAGATACGCAGTATTTT. It is translated as CASSPPGLAKGSTDTQYF.

The chain links TRBV6-2 or TRBV6-3 to TRBJ1-2; the D is unclear. This CDR3 has 16 amino acids. V was clipped by 0 bases and J by 6 bases, with 17 bases between them. Germline assignment: CDR1 MNHEY and CDR2 SVGEGT. For the CDR3, the DNA is TGTGCCAGCAGTTACTCTAGTCTGGTTAGTTTCGATGGCTACACCTTC. Its protein product is CASSYSSLVSFDGYTF.

The chain joins TRBV28 to TRBJ1-3; D ambiguous. The V gene's germline CDR1 is MDHEN and CDR2 SYDVKM. This CDR3 region has 12 residues. V dropped 6 bases and J dropped 0 bases, with 3 bases sitting between them. The CDR3, as DNA: TGTGCCAGCAGACTCTCTGGAAACACCATATATTTT. Translated, it gives CASRLSGNTIYF.

This chain links TRBV7-9 with TRBJ2-7; 7 bases are a match to TRBD2. This CDR3 region has 14 residues. CDR1 and CDR2 (germline): SEHNR, FQNEAQ (reference sequence). The V gene end was trimmed by 5 bases and the J gene end by 0 bases; junction bases not matched to a gene: 4. The CDR3 DNA sequence: TGTGCCAGCAGCCGTCGGGGGGACTCCTACGAGCAGTACTTC. As protein: CASSRRGDSYEQYF.

The genes are TRBV7-8 and TRBJ2-7, with a tentative D call TRBD1 (6 bases). The CDR3 spans 15 residues. V was shortened by 4 bases and J by 1 base, with 14 bases between the two germline ends. Germline CDR1 is SGHVS and CDR2 is FQNEAQ. The CDR3 loop reads CASSSRGSLSYEQYF. The DNA of the CDR3 is TGTGCCAGCAGCTCCAGGGGTTCCCTATCCTACGAGCAGTACTTC.

This chain joins TRBV6-2 or TRBV6-3 and TRBJ2-3; 12 bases line up with TRBD2. Germline trimming cut 2 bases from V and 2 bases from J; bases unmatched to any gene: 2. The CDR3 extends over 16 amino acids. From germline, CDR1 is MNHEY and CDR2 SVGEGT. The CDR3 loop is CASSYLAGGPTDTQYF. CDR3 nucleotides: TGTGCCAGCAGTTACCTAGCGGGAGGGCCCACAGATACGCAGTATTTT.

For this clone: At one end the junction does not follow the germline gene, possibly because of a read error. The chain has TRBV30 and TRBJ1-1; a possible D gene is TRBD1 (5 bases). The CDR3 length is 12 residues. Per the germline V gene, CDR1 is GTSNPN and CDR2 is SVGIG (reference sequence). The CDR3 reads CAWSVASGRQIF. The CDR3 DNA reads as TGTGCCTGGAGTGTAGCGAGCGGGCGACAGATATTT.

The chain combines TRBV4-1 with TRBJ2-1, with D possibly being TRBD2 (5 bases). Germline CDR1 MGHRA, CDR2 YSYEKL. This CDR3 has 14 residues. With 8 bases removed from V and 7 bases from J, the gap between germline ends came to 18 bases. CDR3 nucleotide sequence: TGCGCCAGCTCCCGGGGTATCGTGGAGAATGAGCAGTTCTTC. Protein: CASSRGIVENEQFF.

This chain joins TRBV28 and TRBJ1-2; 9 bases fit TRBD1. V gave up 8 bases and J gave up 7 bases; unmatched junction bases: 2. Germline lookup yields CDR1 MDHEN and CDR2 SYDVKM. The CDR3 spans 11 residues. The CDR3 region is CASWDRVGYTF. The CDR3 coding sequence is TGTGCCAGCTGGGACAGGGTTGGCTACACCTTC.

The gene calls are TRBV6-2 or TRBV6-3 and TRBJ2-5; perhaps TRBD2 as D (6 bases). V lost 6 bases, J lost 7 bases, and 15 bases lay in between. The CDR3 is 13 amino acids. Germline loops: CDR1 MNHEY, CDR2 SVGEGT. The DNA for the CDR3 is TGTGCCAGCAGCCACCGACTAGTCTGGACCCAGTACTTC. It yields the protein CASSHRLVWTQYF.

This clone appeared a few times. The sample carries other DNA sequences with the same CDR3. The V gene is TRBV11-2, the J gene TRBJ2-1; TRBD2 agrees at 8 bases. V trimming: 5 bases; J trimming: 1 base; junction bases outside the gene matches: 4. This CDR3 comprises 15 residues. Germline V gene lookup returns CDR1 SGHAT and CDR2 FQNNGV. Written as DNA, the CDR3 is TGTGCCAGCAGCCAGGGACTAGTTTCCTACAATGAGCAGTTCTTC. This translates into CASSQGLVSYNEQFF.

This chain uses TRBV27 with TRBJ1-2, with unresolved D. V shed 7 bases and J shed 5 bases, with 20 bases lying between them. The CDR3 is 15 amino acids. Germline loops: CDR1 MNHEY, CDR2 SMNVEV (reference sequence). The CDR3 DNA reads as TGTGCCAGCAAGGGTCGGGCAGGAGGCATTTATGGCTACACCTTC. Translation gives CASKGRAGGIYGYTF.

The chain employs TRBV4-1 and TRBJ1-2; D gene uncertain. The CDR3 covers 16 residues. The ends were cut back, 0 bases at V and 2 bases at J, with 13 bases in the middle. Germline CDR1 MGHRA, CDR2 YSYEKL. The CDR3 nucleotides read TGCGCCAGCAGCCAAGATTGGGCTAATCGGAACTATGGCTACACCTTC. This encodes CASSQDWANRNYGYTF.

The chain carries TRBV4-2 and TRBJ2-5, with D tentatively TRBD2 (6 bases). Germline V gene lookup returns CDR1 LGHNA and CDR2 YNFKEQ. This CDR3 contains 14 residues. V lost 0 bases, J lost 5 bases, and 10 bases lay in between. The CDR3 loop reads CASSQDGGIETQYF. CDR3 coding DNA: TGTGCCAGCAGCCAAGATGGGGGGATTGAGACCCAGTACTTC.

J is TRBJ2-2 and V is TRBV19, with D tentatively TRBD2 (6 bases). Looked up from germline, CDR1 is LNHDA and CDR2 is SQIVND (reference sequence). CDR3 length equals 15 residues. With 6 bases removed from V and 3 bases from J, the gap between germline ends came to 14 bases. The CDR3 reads CASRGRRAHTGELFF. As DNA, the CDR3 is TGTGCCAGTAGGGGGCGGAGGGCTCACACCGGGGAGCTGTTTTTT.

The chain uses TRBV29-1 and TRBJ1-2; D is undetermined. The ends were cut back, 5 bases at V and 5 bases at J, with 12 bases in the middle. The CDR3 is made up of 12 amino acids. Germline V gene data show CDR1 as SQVTM and CDR2 as ANQGSEA. This chain's CDR3 is CSVYTQPYGYTF. For the CDR3, the DNA is TGCAGCGTTTATACACAGCCTTATGGCTACACCTTC.

This clone appeared once. The chain uses TRBV6-2 or TRBV6-3 and TRBJ2-7; D may be TRBD1 (5 bases). Germline V gene sequence: CDR1 MNHEY, CDR2 SVGEGT. The germline V and J ends were trimmed by 2 bases and 3 bases, with 8 bases remaining between them. This CDR3 has 13 residues. The CDR3 region has the DNA TGTGCCAGCAGTTACGGCGACAGCTACGAGCAGTACTTC. This translates into CASSYGDSYEQYF.